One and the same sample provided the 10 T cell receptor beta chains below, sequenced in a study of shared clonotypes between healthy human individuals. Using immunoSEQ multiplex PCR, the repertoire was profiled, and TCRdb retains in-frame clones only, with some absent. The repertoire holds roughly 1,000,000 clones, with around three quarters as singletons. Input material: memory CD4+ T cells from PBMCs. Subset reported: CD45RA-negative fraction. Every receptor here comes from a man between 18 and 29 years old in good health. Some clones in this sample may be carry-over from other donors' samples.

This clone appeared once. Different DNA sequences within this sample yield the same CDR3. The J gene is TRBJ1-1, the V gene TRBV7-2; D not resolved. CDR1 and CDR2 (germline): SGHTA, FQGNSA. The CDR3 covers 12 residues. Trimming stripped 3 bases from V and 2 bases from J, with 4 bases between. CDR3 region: CASSLVNTEAFF. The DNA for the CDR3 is TGTGCCAGCAGCTTGGTAAACACTGAAGCTTTCTTT.

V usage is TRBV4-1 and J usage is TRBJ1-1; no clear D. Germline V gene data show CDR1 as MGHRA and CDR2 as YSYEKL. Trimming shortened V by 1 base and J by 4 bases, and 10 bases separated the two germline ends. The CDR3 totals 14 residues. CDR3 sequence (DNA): TGCGCCAGCAGCCAAGTTAGCGGGTTCACTGAAGCTTTCTTT. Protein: CASSQVSGFTEAFF.

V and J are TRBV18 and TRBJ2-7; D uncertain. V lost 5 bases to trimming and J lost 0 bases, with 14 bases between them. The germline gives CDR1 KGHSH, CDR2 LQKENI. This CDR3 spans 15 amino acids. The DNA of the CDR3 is TGTGCCAGCTCAGTTATGCTTACGAGCTCCTACGAGCAGTACTTC. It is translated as CASSVMLTSSYEQYF.

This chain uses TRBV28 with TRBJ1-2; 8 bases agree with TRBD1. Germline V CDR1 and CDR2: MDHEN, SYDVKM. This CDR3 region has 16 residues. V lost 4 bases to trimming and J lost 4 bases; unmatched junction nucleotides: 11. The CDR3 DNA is TGTGCCAGCAGTTCCTGGACAGGGCGATCTAGCTATGGCTACACCTTC. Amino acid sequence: CASSSWTGRSSYGYTF.

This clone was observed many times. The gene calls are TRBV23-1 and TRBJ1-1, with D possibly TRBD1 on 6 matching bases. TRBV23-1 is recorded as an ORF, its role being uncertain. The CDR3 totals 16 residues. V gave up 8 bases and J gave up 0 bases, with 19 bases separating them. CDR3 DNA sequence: TGCGCCAGCTTCTATTGGCCGGCAGGGGTGAACACTGAAGCTTTCTTT. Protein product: CASFYWPAGVNTEAFF.

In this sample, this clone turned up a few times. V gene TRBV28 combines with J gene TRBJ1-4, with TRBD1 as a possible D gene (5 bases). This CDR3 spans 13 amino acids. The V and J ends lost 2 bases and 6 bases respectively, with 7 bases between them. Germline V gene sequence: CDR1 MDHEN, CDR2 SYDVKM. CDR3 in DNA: TGTGCCAGCAGTTTAGGGGGGTATGAAAAACTGTTTTTT. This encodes CASSLGGYEKLFF.

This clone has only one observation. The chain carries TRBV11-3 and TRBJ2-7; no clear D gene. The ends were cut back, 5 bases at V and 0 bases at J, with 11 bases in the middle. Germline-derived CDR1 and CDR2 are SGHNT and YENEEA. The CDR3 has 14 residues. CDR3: CASSRGRSSYEQYF. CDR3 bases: TGTGCCAGCAGCCGTGGCAGGAGCTCCTACGAGCAGTACTTC.

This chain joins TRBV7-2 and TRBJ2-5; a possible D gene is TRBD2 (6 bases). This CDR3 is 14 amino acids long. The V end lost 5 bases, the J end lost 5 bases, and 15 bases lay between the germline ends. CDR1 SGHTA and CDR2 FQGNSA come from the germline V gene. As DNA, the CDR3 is TGTGCCAGCAGCCATCAGCGGGCGGCGGAGACCCAGTACTTC. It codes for CASSHQRAAETQYF.

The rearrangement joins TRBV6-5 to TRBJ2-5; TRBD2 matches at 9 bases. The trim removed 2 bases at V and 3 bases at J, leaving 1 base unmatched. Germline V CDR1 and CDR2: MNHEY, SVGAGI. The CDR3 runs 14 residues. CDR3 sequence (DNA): TGTGCCAGCAGTTACCGACTAGCGGAAGAGACCCAGTACTTC. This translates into CASSYRLAEETQYF.

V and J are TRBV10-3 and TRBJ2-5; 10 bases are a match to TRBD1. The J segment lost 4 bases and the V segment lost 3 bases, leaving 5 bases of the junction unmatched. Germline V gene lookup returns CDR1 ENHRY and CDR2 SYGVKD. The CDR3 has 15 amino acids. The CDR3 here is CAISDRQGAGETQYF. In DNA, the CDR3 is TGTGCCATCAGTGACAGACAGGGGGCTGGAGAGACCCAGTACTTC.